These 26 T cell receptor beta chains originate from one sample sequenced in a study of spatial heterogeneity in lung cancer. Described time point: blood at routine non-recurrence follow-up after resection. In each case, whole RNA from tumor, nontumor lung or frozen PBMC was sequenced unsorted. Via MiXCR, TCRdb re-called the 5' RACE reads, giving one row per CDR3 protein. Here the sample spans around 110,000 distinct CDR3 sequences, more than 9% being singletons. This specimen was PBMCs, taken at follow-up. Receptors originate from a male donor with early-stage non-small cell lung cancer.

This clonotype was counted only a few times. CDR3 amino acids: CSVEVGTGGTVTEAFF. In DNA, the CDR3 is TGCAGCGTTGAAGTAGGAACAGGGGGTACGGTCACTGAAGCTTTCTTT. The chain has TRBV29-1 and TRBJ1-1, with 8 bases lining up with TRBD1. The germline CDR1 and CDR2 sequences are SQVTM and ANQGSEA. The CDR3 extends over 16 amino acids. With V trimmed by 1 base and J by 4 bases, 11 bases remained unmatched.

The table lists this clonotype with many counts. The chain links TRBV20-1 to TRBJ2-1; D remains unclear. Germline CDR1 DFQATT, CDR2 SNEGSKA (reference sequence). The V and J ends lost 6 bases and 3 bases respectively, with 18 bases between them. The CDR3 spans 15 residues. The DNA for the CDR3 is TGCAGTGCCCCCCCCTATAAGCAGCTCTACAATGAGCAGTTCTTC. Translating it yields CSAPPYKQLYNEQFF.

The CDR3 sequence is CASRHNRGAGELFF. The CDR3, as DNA: TGTGCCAGCAGACACAACAGGGGTGCCGGGGAGCTGTTTTTT. The V gene is TRBV12-3 or TRBV12-4, the J gene TRBJ2-2, with TRBD1 matching 7 bases. CDR3 size: 14 residues. After removal of 6 bases from V and 6 bases from J, the junction contained 7 bases not matched to a gene.

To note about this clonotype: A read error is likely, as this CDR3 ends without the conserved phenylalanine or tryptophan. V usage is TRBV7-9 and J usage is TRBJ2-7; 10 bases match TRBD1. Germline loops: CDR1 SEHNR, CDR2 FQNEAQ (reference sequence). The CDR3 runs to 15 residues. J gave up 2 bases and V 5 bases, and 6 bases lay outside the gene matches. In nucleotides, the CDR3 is TGTGCCAGCAGCGTCCGGGACAGGGGTGCCTACGAGCAGTACTCC. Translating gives CASSVRDRGAYEQYS.

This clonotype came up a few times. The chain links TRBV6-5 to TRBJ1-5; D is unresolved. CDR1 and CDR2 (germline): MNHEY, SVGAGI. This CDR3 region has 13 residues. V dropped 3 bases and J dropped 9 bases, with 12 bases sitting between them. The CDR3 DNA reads TGTGCCAGCAGTTATGGAAGGGCCGGGCCCCAGCATTTT. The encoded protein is CASSYGRAGPQHF.

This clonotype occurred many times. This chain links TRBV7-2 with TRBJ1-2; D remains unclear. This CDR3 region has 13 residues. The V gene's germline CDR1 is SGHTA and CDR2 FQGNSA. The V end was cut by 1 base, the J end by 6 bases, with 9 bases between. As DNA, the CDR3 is TGTGCCAGCAGCTTAGTACTTGAGAATGGCTACACCTTC. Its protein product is CASSLVLENGYTF.

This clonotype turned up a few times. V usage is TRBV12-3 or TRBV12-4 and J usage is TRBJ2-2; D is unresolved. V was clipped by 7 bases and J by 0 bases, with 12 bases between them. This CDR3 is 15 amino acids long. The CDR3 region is CASNFRVSNTGELFF. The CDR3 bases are TGTGCCAGCAATTTTAGGGTCTCGAACACCGGGGAGCTGTTTTTT.

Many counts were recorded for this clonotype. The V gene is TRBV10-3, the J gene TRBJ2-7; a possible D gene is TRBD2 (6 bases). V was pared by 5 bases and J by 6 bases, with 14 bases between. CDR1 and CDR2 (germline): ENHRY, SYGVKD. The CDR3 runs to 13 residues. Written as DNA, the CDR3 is TGTGCCATCAGTCGGACTACCCCCGGCGAGCAGTACTTC. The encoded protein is CAISRTTPGEQYF.

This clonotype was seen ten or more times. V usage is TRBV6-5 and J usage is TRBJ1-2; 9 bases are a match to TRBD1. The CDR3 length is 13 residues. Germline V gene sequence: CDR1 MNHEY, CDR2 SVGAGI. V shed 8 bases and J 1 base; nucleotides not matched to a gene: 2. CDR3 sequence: CASRTGVNYGYTF. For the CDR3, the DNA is TGTGCCAGCCGGACAGGGGTTAACTATGGCTACACCTTC.

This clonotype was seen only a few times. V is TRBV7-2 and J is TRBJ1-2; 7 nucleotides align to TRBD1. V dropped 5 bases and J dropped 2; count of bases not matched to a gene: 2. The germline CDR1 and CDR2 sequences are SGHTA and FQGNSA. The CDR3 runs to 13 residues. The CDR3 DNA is TGTGCCAGCAGCATGGACAGGAACTATGGCTACACCTTC. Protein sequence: CASSMDRNYGYTF.

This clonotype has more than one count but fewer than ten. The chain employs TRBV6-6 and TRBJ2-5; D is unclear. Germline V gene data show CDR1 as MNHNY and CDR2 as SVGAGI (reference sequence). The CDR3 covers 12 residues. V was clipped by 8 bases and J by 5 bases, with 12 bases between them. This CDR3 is CASRRPSETQYF. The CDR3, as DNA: TGTGCCAGCCGCCGGCCGAGTGAGACCCAGTACTTC.

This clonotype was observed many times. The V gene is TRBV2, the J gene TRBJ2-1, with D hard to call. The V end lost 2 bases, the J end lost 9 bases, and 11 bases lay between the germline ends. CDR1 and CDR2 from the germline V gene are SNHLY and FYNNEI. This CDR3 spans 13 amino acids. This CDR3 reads CASSELGLPEQFF. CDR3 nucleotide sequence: TGTGCCAGCAGTGAATTGGGCTTACCTGAGCAGTTCTTC.

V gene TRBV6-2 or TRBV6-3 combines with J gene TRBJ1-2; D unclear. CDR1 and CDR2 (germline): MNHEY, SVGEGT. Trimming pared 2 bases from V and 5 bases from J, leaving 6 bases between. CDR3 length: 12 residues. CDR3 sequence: CASSYVQYGYTF. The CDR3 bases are TGTGCCAGCAGTTACGTCCAGTATGGCTACACCTTC.

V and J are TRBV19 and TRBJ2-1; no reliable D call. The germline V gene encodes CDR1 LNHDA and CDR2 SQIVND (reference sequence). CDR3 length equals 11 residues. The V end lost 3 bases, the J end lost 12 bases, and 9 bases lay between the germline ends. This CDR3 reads CASSIDTVQFF. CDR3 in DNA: TGTGCCAGTAGTATTGACACGGTGCAGTTCTTC. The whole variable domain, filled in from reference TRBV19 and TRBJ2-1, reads DGGITQSPKYLFRKEGQNVTLSCEQNLNHDAMYWYRQDPGQGLRLIYYSQIVNDFQKGDIAEGYSVSREKKESFPLTVTSAQKNPTAFYLCASSIDTVQFFGPGTRLTVL.

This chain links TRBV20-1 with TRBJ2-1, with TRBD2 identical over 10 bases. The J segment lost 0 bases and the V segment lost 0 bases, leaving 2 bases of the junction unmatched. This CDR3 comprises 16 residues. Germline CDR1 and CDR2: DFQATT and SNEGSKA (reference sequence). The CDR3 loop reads CSAREIAGGSYNEQFF. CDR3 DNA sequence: TGCAGTGCTAGAGAAATAGCGGGGGGCTCCTACAATGAGCAGTTCTTC.

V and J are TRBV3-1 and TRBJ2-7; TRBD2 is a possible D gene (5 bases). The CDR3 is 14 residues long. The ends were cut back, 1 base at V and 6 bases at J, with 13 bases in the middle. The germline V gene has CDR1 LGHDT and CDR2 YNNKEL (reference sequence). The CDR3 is CASSQVRGIGEQYF. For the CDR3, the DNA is TGTGCCAGCAGCCAAGTCCGGGGAATCGGCGAGCAGTACTTC.

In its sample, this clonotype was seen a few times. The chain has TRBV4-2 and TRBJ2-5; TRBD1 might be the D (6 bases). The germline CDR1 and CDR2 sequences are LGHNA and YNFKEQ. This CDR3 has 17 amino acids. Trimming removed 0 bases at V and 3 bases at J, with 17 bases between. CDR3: CASSQEVVGDTEETQYF. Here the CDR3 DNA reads TGTGCCAGCAGCCAAGAGGTAGTCGGGGACACAGAAGAGACCCAGTACTTC.

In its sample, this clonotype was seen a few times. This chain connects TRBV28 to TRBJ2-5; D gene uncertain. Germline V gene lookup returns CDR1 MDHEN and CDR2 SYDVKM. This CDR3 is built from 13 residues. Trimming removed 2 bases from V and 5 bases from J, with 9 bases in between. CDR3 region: CASSLKGFETQYF. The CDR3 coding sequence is TGTGCCAGCAGTTTAAAAGGGTTCGAGACCCAGTACTTC.

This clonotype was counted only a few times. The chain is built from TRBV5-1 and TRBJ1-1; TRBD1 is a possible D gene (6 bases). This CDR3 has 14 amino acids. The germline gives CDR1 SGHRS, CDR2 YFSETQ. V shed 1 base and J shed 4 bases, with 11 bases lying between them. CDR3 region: CASSLPGVVTEAFF. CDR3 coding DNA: TGCGCCAGCAGCTTGCCAGGGGTGGTCACTGAAGCTTTCTTT.

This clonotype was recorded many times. The CDR3 region is CASVRGVLSGYTF. CDR3 nucleotides: TGTGCCAGTGTCCGGGGTGTCTTGAGCGGCTACACCTTC. V gene TRBV2 combines with J gene TRBJ1-2, with no clear D. The germline CDR1 and CDR2 sequences are SNHLY and FYNNEI. The V end lost 9 bases, the J end lost 8 bases, and 19 bases lay between the germline ends. The CDR3 is made up of 13 amino acids.

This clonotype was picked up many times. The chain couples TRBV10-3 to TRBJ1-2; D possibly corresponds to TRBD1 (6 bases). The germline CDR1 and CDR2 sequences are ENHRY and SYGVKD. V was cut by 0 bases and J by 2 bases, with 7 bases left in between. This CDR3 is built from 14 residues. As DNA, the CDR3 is TGTGCCATCAGTGAGTCGCAGGGGAACTATGGCTACACCTTC. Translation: CAISESQGNYGYTF.

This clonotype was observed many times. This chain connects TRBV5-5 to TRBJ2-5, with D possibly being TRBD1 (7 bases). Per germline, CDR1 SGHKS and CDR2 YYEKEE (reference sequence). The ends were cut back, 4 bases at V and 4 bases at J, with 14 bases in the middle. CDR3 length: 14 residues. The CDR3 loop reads CASSAGQLRETQYF. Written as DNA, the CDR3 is TGTGCCAGCAGCGCGGGACAGCTTCGAGAGACCCAGTACTTC.

The CDR3 bases are TGTGCCAGCAGCTTGGTGGGCTCTGACACTGAAGCTTTCTTT. Its protein product is CASSLVGSDTEAFF. The chain uses TRBV5-6 and TRBJ1-1; the D is unclear. Germline CDR1 is SGHDT and CDR2 is YYEEEE. The CDR3 is made up of 14 amino acids. Trimming shortened V by 0 bases and J by 3 bases, and 9 bases separated the two germline ends.

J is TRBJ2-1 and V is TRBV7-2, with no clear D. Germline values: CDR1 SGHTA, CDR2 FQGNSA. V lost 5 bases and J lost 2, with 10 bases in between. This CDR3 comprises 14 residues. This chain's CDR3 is CASSASRAYNEQFF. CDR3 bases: TGTGCCAGCAGCGCAAGCAGAGCCTACAATGAGCAGTTCTTC.

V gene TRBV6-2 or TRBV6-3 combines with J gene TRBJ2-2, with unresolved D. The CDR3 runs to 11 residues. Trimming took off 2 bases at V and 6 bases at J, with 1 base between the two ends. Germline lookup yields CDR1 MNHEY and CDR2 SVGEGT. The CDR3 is CASSYPGELFF. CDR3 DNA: TGTGCCAGCAGTTACCCCGGGGAGCTGTTTTTT.

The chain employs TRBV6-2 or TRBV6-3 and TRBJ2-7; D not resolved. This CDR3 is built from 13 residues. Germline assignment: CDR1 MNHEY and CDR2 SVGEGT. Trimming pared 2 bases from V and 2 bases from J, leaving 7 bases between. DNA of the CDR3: TGTGCCAGCAGTTACAGGGTCACCTACGAGCAGTACTTC. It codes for CASSYRVTYEQYF.